The clone carrying this T cell receptor beta chain was counted between two and nine times. Its antigen remains unidentified. The V end lost 4 bases, the J end lost 8 bases, and 12 bases lay between the germline ends. This CDR3 has 14 residues. CDR1 and CDR2 from the germline V gene are SNHLY and FYNNEI. The data were taken from a study of OX40 agonist ivuxolimab in advanced cancers. Study summary: Each dose-escalation patient presented with hepatocellular carcinoma, melanoma, renal cell or head and neck cancer.

Only in-frame clones appear in the TCRdb table, and some are missing; sequencing was by immunoSEQ multiplex PCR. The top ten clones hold almost 4.5% of a sample with more than 60,000 clones, approximately 84% of them seen once. Findings of the study overall: Doses of 0.1 to 3.0 mg/kg were accompanied by clonal expansion of CD4+ and CD8+ blood T cells by week 6.

This chain links TRBV2 with TRBJ1-6; no firm D call. This TCR came from an adult with an advanced solid tumor such as melanoma, head and neck, liver or kidney cancer. Sample: CD4+ or CD8+ T cells sorted from blood, taken in a trial of the OX40 agonist ivuxolimab. In DNA form, the CDR3 reads TGTGCCAGCAGTGTTTCACCCGGAGATTCACCCCTCCACTTT. Amino acid sequence: CASSVSPGDSPLHF.